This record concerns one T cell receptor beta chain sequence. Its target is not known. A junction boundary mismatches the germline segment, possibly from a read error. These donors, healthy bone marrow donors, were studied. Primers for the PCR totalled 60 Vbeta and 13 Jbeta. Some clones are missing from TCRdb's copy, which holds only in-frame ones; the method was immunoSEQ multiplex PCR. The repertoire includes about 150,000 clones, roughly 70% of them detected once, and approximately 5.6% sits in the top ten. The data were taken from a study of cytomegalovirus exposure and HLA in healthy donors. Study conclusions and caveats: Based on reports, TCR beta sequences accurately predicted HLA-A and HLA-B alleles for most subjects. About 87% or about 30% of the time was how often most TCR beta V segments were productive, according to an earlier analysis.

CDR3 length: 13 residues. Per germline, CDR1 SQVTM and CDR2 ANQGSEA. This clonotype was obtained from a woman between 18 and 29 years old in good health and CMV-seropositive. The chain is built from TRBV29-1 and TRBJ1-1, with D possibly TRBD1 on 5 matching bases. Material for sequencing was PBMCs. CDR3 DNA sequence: TGCAGCGTTGGAGCCGGGACTCCTCCTGAGGCTTTCTTT. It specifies CSVGAGTPPEAFF.